The 30 T cell receptor beta chains reported below all come from one sample, sequenced in a study of blood T cell repertoires in COVID-19. This table comes from immunoSEQ multiplex PCR, and its TCRdb copy is limited to in-frame clones, with some not included. The table has some 250,000 clones, approximately 83% seen once. Sequencing was performed on PBMCs or T cells enriched from blood (not recorded which). The receptors come from a woman in her thirties or forties with acute COVID-19.

The rearrangement joins TRBV19 to TRBJ2-6, with TRBD2 as a possible D gene (5 bases). Germline loops: CDR1 LNHDA, CDR2 SQIVND (reference sequence). Trimming cost V 3 bases and J 2 bases, with 8 bases left between them. This CDR3 has 15 amino acids. CDR3 in amino acids: CASSIGSAGANVLTF. CDR3 coding DNA: TGTGCCAGTAGTATTGGGAGCGCTGGGGCCAACGTCCTGACTTTC. Full variable domain (missing parts from reference TRBV19 and TRBJ2-6): DGGITQSPKYLFRKEGQNVTLSCEQNLNHDAMYWYRQDPGQGLRLIYYSQIVNDFQKGDIAEGYSVSREKKESFPLTVTSAQKNPTAFYLCASSIGSAGANVLTFGAGSRLTVL.

The chain couples TRBV19 to TRBJ2-1, with TRBD2 matching 12 bases. Trimming removed 3 bases from V and 8 bases from J; junction bases left unmatched: 8. CDR3 length equals 16 residues. The germline gives CDR1 LNHDA, CDR2 SQIVND (reference sequence). The CDR3 protein is CASSMTSGSGWDEQFF. In DNA form, the CDR3 reads TGTGCCAGTAGTATGACTAGCGGGAGCGGGTGGGATGAGCAGTTCTTC.

As to this clone: Additional DNA sequences in this sample encode the identical CDR3. The V gene is TRBV3-1 (or the pseudogene TRBV3-2), the J gene TRBJ2-1, with a possible D match to TRBD1 (6 bases). The V end was cut by 3 bases, the J end by 0 bases, with 6 bases between. The CDR3 length is 14 residues. CDR1 LGHDT and CDR2 YNNKEL come from the germline V gene (reference sequence). The CDR3 DNA reads TGTGCCAGCAGCCAGGACAGCTCCTACAATGAGCAGTTCTTC. This gives the protein CASSQDSSYNEQFF.

The chain links TRBV18 to TRBJ2-5; no clear D gene. The germline CDR1 and CDR2 sequences are KGHSH and LQKENI. Trimming took 0 bases from V and 2 from J, leaving 4 bases between them. The CDR3 runs to 13 residues. Written as DNA, the CDR3 is TGTGCCAGCTCACCACCCCTGCAAGAGACCCAGTACTTC. This sequence encodes CASSPPLQETQYF.

The V call is TRBV27, the J call TRBJ2-1, with 7 nucleotides matching TRBD1. The V segment lost 7 bases and the J segment 1 base; nucleotides outside the gene matches: 10. The CDR3 has 16 amino acids. Germline loops: CDR1 MNHEY, CDR2 SMNVEV (reference sequence). CDR3 protein: CASTAPRQGSYNEQFF. CDR3 in DNA: TGTGCCAGCACGGCCCCGAGACAGGGATCCTACAATGAGCAGTTCTTC.

V and J are TRBV6-5 and TRBJ1-1; D remains ambiguous. The CDR3 runs 12 residues. Per the germline V gene, CDR1 is MNHEY and CDR2 is SVGAGI. V lost 6 bases to trimming and J lost 1 base, with 6 bases between them. The CDR3 here is CASRARNTEAFF. CDR3 nucleotide sequence: TGTGCCAGCAGAGCAAGGAACACTGAAGCTTTCTTT.

J is TRBJ1-1 and V is TRBV7-8; D gene uncertain. This CDR3 spans 15 amino acids. The germline V gene encodes CDR1 SGHVS and CDR2 FQNEAQ. Trimming took off 0 bases at V and 4 bases at J, with 12 bases between the two ends. CDR3 protein: CASSLAPGGGTEAFF. The CDR3 DNA is TGTGCCAGCAGCTTAGCGCCAGGAGGAGGCACTGAAGCTTTCTTT.

The chain uses TRBV7-3 and TRBJ2-1; 8 bases align to TRBD1. CDR3 length: 17 residues. Looked up from germline, CDR1 is SGHTA and CDR2 is FQGTGA. After removal of 4 bases from V and 9 bases from J, the junction contained 17 bases not matched to a gene. Written as DNA, the CDR3 is TGTGCCAGCAGCTCTCGAGGACAGGGACCCTATCCCAGTGAGCAGTTCTTC. Residues: CASSSRGQGPYPSEQFF.

CDR3 region: CASSVGLAVFYEQYF. CDR3 DNA: TGTGCCAGCAGCGTGGGACTAGCGGTATTCTACGAGCAGTACTTC. The chain employs TRBV7-2 and TRBJ2-7, with 11 bases aligning to TRBD2. Trimming cost V 5 bases and J 3 bases; bases outside gene matches: 6. CDR3 length: 15 amino acids. Germline V CDR1 and CDR2: SGHTA, FQGNSA.

The V and J genes are TRBV5-1 and TRBJ1-4, with TRBD1 matching over 7 bases. The CDR3 extends over 15 amino acids. Germline trimming cut 2 bases from V and 7 bases from J; bases unmatched to any gene: 8. Germline V gene lookup returns CDR1 SGHRS and CDR2 YFSETQ. The CDR3 loop reads CASSLGTASGEKLFF. The CDR3 DNA reads as TGCGCCAGCAGCTTAGGGACAGCGAGCGGTGAAAAACTGTTTTTT.

This clone appeared a few times. The V gene is TRBV7-3, the J gene TRBJ2-5; 13 bases fit TRBD2. Germline V gene sequence: CDR1 SGHTA, CDR2 FQGTGA. The CDR3 spans 17 residues. The junction had 5 bases not matched to a gene; V was cut back by 0 bases and J by 4 bases. The CDR3 DNA follows: TGTGCCAGCAGCTTAACTGGACTAGCGGGAGTGGGAGAGACCCAGTACTTC. This sequence encodes CASSLTGLAGVGETQYF. The whole variable domain, remainder taken from reference TRBV7-3 and TRBJ2-5, is GAGVSQTPSNKVTEKGKYVELRCDPISGHTALYWYRQSLGQGPEFLIYFQGTGAADDSGLPNDRFFAVRPEGSVSTLKIQRTERGDSAVYLCASSLTGLAGVGETQYFGPGTRLLVL.

The rearrangement links TRBV28 to TRBJ2-7; 14 bases match TRBD2. Germline assignment: CDR1 MDHEN and CDR2 SYDVKM. After removal of 4 bases from V and 5 bases from J, the junction contained 7 bases not matched to a gene. The CDR3 runs to 16 residues. CDR3 coding DNA: TGTGCCAGCAGTTCTGGGACTAGCGGGAGAGTTAACGAGCAGTACTTC. This gives the protein CASSSGTSGRVNEQYF.

This rearrangement joins TRBV19 to TRBJ2-4, with 12 bases fitting TRBD2. The V segment lost 3 bases and the J segment 7 bases; nucleotides outside the gene matches: 7. Germline assignment: CDR1 LNHDA and CDR2 SQIVND (reference sequence). The CDR3 sequence is 16 residues long. The CDR3: CASSMSSGRAFNIQYF. The DNA of the CDR3 is TGTGCCAGTAGTATGTCTAGCGGGAGGGCCTTTAACATTCAGTACTTC.

A few counts support this clone. The CDR3 DNA reads TGCGCCAGCAGCCAAGATCTACTTACCCGTGCCCTCCACTTT. Translated: CASSQDLLTRALHF. The chain combines TRBV4-1 with TRBJ1-6, with unresolved D. The germline CDR1 and CDR2 sequences are MGHRA and YSYEKL. CDR3 length: 14 amino acids. The ends were cut back, 0 bases at V and 14 bases at J, with 14 bases in the middle.

This chain links TRBV9 with TRBJ1-4; 10 positions agree with TRBD1. Germline V gene sequence: CDR1 SGDLS, CDR2 YYNGEE. The CDR3 length is 13 residues. V shed 6 bases and J 6 bases; nucleotides not matched to a gene: 2. The CDR3 spells CASTTGGYEKLFF. The CDR3 DNA reads as TGTGCCAGCACGACAGGGGGCTATGAAAAACTGTTTTTT.

The genes are TRBV11-3 and TRBJ1-1; 11 bases align to TRBD1. The CDR3 totals 15 residues. After removal of 3 bases from V and 1 base from J, the junction contained 1 base not matched to a gene. Germline loops: CDR1 SGHNT, CDR2 YENEEA. The CDR3 loop reads CASSLGQGGNTEAFF. The CDR3 DNA is TGTGCCAGCAGCTTGGGACAGGGGGGGAACACTGAAGCTTTCTTT.

The chain combines TRBV5-1 with TRBJ2-5; no definite D call. The length of the CDR3 is 14 residues. Germline V gene data show CDR1 as SGHRS and CDR2 as YFSETQ. Trimming removed 2 bases at V and 4 bases at J, with 12 bases between. The CDR3 DNA reads as TGCGCCAGCAGCTTAAGCCTTAATGGAGAGACCCAGTACTTC. Its translation: CASSLSLNGETQYF. The full variable domain, in which reference TRBV5-1 and TRBJ2-5 provide the parts outside the CDR3, is KAGVTQTPRYLIKTRGQQVTLSCSPISGHRSVSWYQQTPGQGLQFLFEYFSETQRNKGNFPGRFSGRQFSNSRSEMNVSTLELGDSALYLCASSLSLNGETQYFGPGTRLLVL.

The genes are TRBV12-5 and TRBJ1-2; tentatively, D is TRBD1 (5 bases). V lost 5 bases, J lost 4 bases, and 11 bases lay in between. In germline, CDR1 is LGHNT, CDR2 FRNRAP. The CDR3 length is 13 residues. CDR3 sequence: CASGPHDSYGYTF. CDR3 bases: TGTGCTAGTGGTCCTCACGACAGCTATGGCTACACCTTC.

The chain uses TRBV7-8 and TRBJ1-1, with 7 bases fitting TRBD1. J was trimmed by 5 bases and V by 4 bases; bases with no gene match: 7. Germline lookup yields CDR1 SGHVS and CDR2 FQNEAQ. CDR3 size: 14 residues. Here the CDR3 DNA reads TGTGCCAGCAGCTCAGGGGGACTGGGGACTGAAGCTTTCTTT. Protein: CASSSGGLGTEAFF.

The gene calls are TRBV5-1 and TRBJ2-1; D is possibly TRBD1 (6 bases). V was trimmed by 2 bases and J by 3 bases, leaving 12 bases between them. CDR1 and CDR2 (germline): SGHRS, YFSETQ. This CDR3 spans 15 amino acids. The CDR3 loop reads CASSLDPDSYNEQFF. The CDR3 coding sequence is TGCGCCAGCAGCTTAGACCCGGACAGCTACAATGAGCAGTTCTTC.

V is TRBV15 and J is TRBJ2-7, with 14 bases identical to TRBD2. Germline CDR1 is LNHNV and CDR2 is YYDKDF (reference sequence). V shed 5 bases, J shed 7 bases, and the junction held 13 bases outside the gene matches. CDR3 length: 17 residues. CDR3 sequence reads: CATSGQRLAGGPREQYF. As DNA, the CDR3 is TGTGCCACCAGCGGACAACGACTAGCGGGAGGGCCGAGGGAGCAGTACTTC.

In this sample, this clone turned up a few times. The chain has TRBV9 and TRBJ1-2; 7 bases are shared with TRBD1. The CDR3 contains 13 residues. From germline, CDR1 is SGDLS and CDR2 YYNGEE. V trimming: 4 bases; J trimming: 5 bases; junction bases outside the gene matches: 5. CDR3 protein: CASSTTGKYGYTF. The CDR3 DNA follows: TGTGCCAGCAGCACGACAGGGAAGTATGGCTACACCTTC.

The gene calls are TRBV7-2 and TRBJ2-1, with D possibly being TRBD2 (5 bases). CDR3 length equals 13 residues. Germline CDR1 is SGHTA and CDR2 is FQGNSA. Trimming took 0 bases from V and 8 from J, leaving 8 bases between them. The CDR3 loop reads CASSLALRDEQFF. The CDR3 DNA reads TGTGCCAGCAGCTTAGCGCTGAGGGATGAGCAGTTCTTC.

This chain uses TRBV4-2 with TRBJ2-3, with 9 bases lining up with TRBD2. CDR1 is LGHNA, CDR2 YNFKEQ, per germline. J was trimmed by 1 base and V by 1 base; bases with no gene match: 9. The CDR3 has 18 residues. In nucleotides, the CDR3 is TGTGCCAGCAGCCAAGGCCTCCTGGCGGGAGGGGGCACAGATACGCAGTATTTT. Translating gives CASSQGLLAGGGTDTQYF.

V is TRBV5-1 and J is TRBJ1-5; D remains ambiguous. The germline V gene has CDR1 SGHRS and CDR2 YFSETQ. The CDR3 runs to 15 residues. The V and J ends lost 4 bases and 7 bases respectively, with 18 bases between them. The CDR3 loop reads CASSPEAGRQQPQHF. CDR3 bases: TGCGCCAGCAGCCCGGAGGCTGGGCGGCAGCAGCCCCAGCATTTT.

This clone was seen just once. The J gene is TRBJ2-1, the V gene TRBV6-5; TRBD2 agrees at 10 bases. Germline V lookup: CDR1 MNHEY, CDR2 SVGAGI. V shed 2 bases, J shed 4 bases, and the junction held 5 bases outside the gene matches. The CDR3 length is 16 residues. CDR3 sequence reads: CASSYQGLADYNEQFF. The CDR3 DNA reads as TGTGCCAGCAGTTACCAAGGACTAGCGGATTACAATGAGCAGTTCTTC.

The rearrangement joins TRBV27 to TRBJ1-6, with a tentative D call TRBD1 (5 bases). Trimming pared 0 bases from V and 8 bases from J, leaving 8 bases between. Germline-derived CDR1 and CDR2 are MNHEY and SMNVEV (reference sequence). CDR3 length: 14 amino acids. This CDR3 reads CASSLSGGDSPLHF. The CDR3 DNA reads TGTGCCAGCAGTTTATCTGGGGGGGATTCACCCCTCCACTTT.

The CDR3 DNA reads TGTGCCAGCAGCGGATGGGGGGGTCAGTTTTTGGGGAAGAACACTGAAGCTTTCTTT. Encoded protein: CASSGWGGQFLGKNTEAFF. The J gene is TRBJ1-1, the V gene TRBV7-6, with D possibly TRBD1 on 5 matching bases. Germline V gene lookup returns CDR1 SGHVS and CDR2 FNYEAQ. The CDR3 length is 19 residues. Trimming pared 5 bases from V and 1 base from J, leaving 26 bases between.

There are a few counts of this clone. The chain carries TRBV2 and TRBJ2-1; 9 positions agree with TRBD2. Germline CDR1 reads SNHLY; CDR2 reads FYNNEI. The CDR3 loop spans 18 amino acids. Germline trimming cut 4 bases from V and 4 bases from J; bases unmatched to any gene: 14. CDR3 loop: CASSVAPAGTSLYNEQFF. The DNA of the CDR3 is TGTGCCAGCAGTGTTGCCCCAGCCGGGACTAGCTTGTACAATGAGCAGTTCTTC.

DNA for the CDR3: TGTGCCAGCAGCTTAGGGGGGGACAGTCGCACAGATACGCAGTATTTT. Translation: CASSLGGDSRTDTQYF. The chain links TRBV7-9 to TRBJ2-3, with a possible D match to TRBD1 (7 bases). V was shortened by 1 base and J by 1 base, with 12 bases between the two germline ends. This CDR3 contains 16 residues. The V gene's germline CDR1 is SEHNR and CDR2 FQNEAQ (reference sequence). Complete variable domain (other parts from reference TRBV7-9 and TRBJ2-3): DTGVSQNPRHKITKRGQNVTFRCDPISEHNRLYWYRQTLGQGPEFLTYFQNEAQLEKSRLLSDRFSAERPKGSFSTLEIQRTEQGDSAMYLCASSLGGDSRTDTQYFGPGTRLTVL.